This T cell receptor beta chain was captured in a study of OX40 agonist ivuxolimab in advanced cancers. Profiled with immunoSEQ multiplex PCR; TCRdb holds only in-frame clones, not every one. The data contain tens of thousands of clones, 65% to 80% of them singletons. The V gene end was trimmed by 7 bases and the J gene end by 5 bases; junction bases not matched to a gene: 9. The germline V gene has CDR1 LNHDA and CDR2 SQIVND (reference sequence). This CDR3 contains 14 residues. This specimen consisted of CD4+ or CD8+ T cells sorted from blood, obtained in a trial of the OX40 agonist ivuxolimab. The sequence was obtained from an adult with an advanced solid tumor such as melanoma, head and neck, liver or kidney cancer. The rearrangement links TRBV19 to TRBJ2-5, with 8 bases that match TRBD2. The CDR3 region has the DNA TGTGCCAGTAATGCGGGGGGCCTTGGTGAGACCCAGTACTTC. Translated: CASNAGGLGETQYF.